These 12 T cell receptor beta chains originate from one sample sequenced in a study of OX40 agonist ivuxolimab in advanced cancers. TCRdb keeps only in-frame clones here, not all; method: immunoSEQ multiplex PCR. The sample has fewer than 40,000 clones, about 80% seen once. Sequencing used CD4+ or CD8+ T cells sorted from blood, obtained in a trial of the OX40 agonist ivuxolimab. Receptor source: an adult with an advanced solid tumor such as melanoma, head and neck, liver or kidney cancer.

V and J are TRBV5-1 and TRBJ2-6, with D uncertain. V dropped 2 bases and J dropped 0 bases, with 9 bases sitting between them. Germline CDR1 is SGHRS and CDR2 is YFSETQ. CDR3 size: 16 residues. Here the CDR3 reads CASSFTVDSGANVLTF. The CDR3 coding sequence is TGCGCCAGCAGCTTCACCGTTGACTCTGGGGCCAACGTCCTGACTTTC. Combining the CDR3 with reference TRBV5-1 and TRBJ2-6 gives the whole variable domain KAGVTQTPRYLIKTRGQQVTLSCSPISGHRSVSWYQQTPGQGLQFLFEYFSETQRNKGNFPGRFSGRQFSNSRSEMNVSTLELGDSALYLCASSFTVDSGANVLTFGAGSRLTVL.

The chain uses TRBV10-3 and TRBJ1-2, with D uncertain. Trimming removed 0 bases at V and 5 bases at J, with 7 bases between. This CDR3 is built from 13 residues. Germline V lookup: CDR1 ENHRY, CDR2 SYGVKD. The CDR3 DNA reads as TGTGCCATCAGTGAGTCAGGGAGATATGGCTACACCTTC. Protein sequence: CAISESGRYGYTF.

This chain uses TRBV19 with TRBJ2-3, with 10 bases aligning to TRBD2. Germline V gene lookup returns CDR1 LNHDA and CDR2 SQIVND (reference sequence). CDR3 length: 15 amino acids. Trimming took 5 bases from V and 0 from J; bases not matched to a gene: 2. This CDR3 is CASSQTSGSTDTQYF. The CDR3 DNA is TGTGCCAGTAGTCAGACTAGCGGGAGCACAGATACGCAGTATTTT.

The J gene is TRBJ2-1, the V gene TRBV5-3; 9 bases line up with TRBD2. TRBV5-3 qualifies as an ORF whose function is uncertain. The CDR3 runs 15 residues. V shed 1 base and J 9 bases; nucleotides not matched to a gene: 8. CDR3 in amino acids: CARSLSSGVVVEQFF. The CDR3 coding sequence is TGTGCCAGAAGCTTGTCTAGCGGGGTCGTTGTTGAGCAGTTCTTC.

The chain combines TRBV30 with TRBJ1-6; a weak D match, TRBD1 (5 bases). Germline assignment: CDR1 GTSNPN and CDR2 SVGIG (reference sequence). This CDR3 region has 13 residues. With 3 bases removed from V and 9 bases from J, the gap between germline ends came to 12 bases. The CDR3 here is CAWSPSRVSPLHF. The CDR3 bases are TGTGCCTGGAGCCCCTCCAGGGTTTCACCCCTCCACTTT.

The V call is TRBV28, the J call TRBJ1-2; D gene uncertain. The ends were cut back, 10 bases at V and 2 bases at J, with 11 bases in the middle. CDR1 is MDHEN, CDR2 SYDVKM, per germline. CDR3 length: 12 amino acids. CDR3 nucleotide sequence: TGTGCCACCGCAGGATCCAACTATGGCTACACCTTC. Translation: CATAGSNYGYTF.

The rearrangement joins TRBV28 to TRBJ2-7; D gene unclear. Germline CDR1 MDHEN, CDR2 SYDVKM. This CDR3 contains 11 residues. V was shortened by 10 bases and J by 3 bases, with 10 bases between the two germline ends. The CDR3 is CATITDYEQYF. The CDR3 DNA is TGTGCCACCATAACAGACTACGAGCAGTACTTC.

The chain has TRBV6-1 and TRBJ2-3; TRBD1 aligns across 11 bases. CDR3 length equals 15 residues. Looked up from germline, CDR1 is MNHNS and CDR2 is SASEGT. The ends lost 4 bases at V and 5 bases at J; junction bases unmatched: 5. The CDR3 protein is CASSAGTGGIDTQYF. In DNA form, the CDR3 reads TGTGCCAGCAGTGCCGGGACAGGGGGGATAGATACGCAGTATTTT.

This clone was detected only a few times. The V call is TRBV28, the J call TRBJ2-3, with D unclear. The CDR3 sequence is 12 residues long. In germline, CDR1 is MDHEN, CDR2 SYDVKM. The V and J ends lost 8 bases and 7 bases respectively, with 13 bases between them. The CDR3 here is CASSSTPYTQYF. The CDR3 bases are TGTGCCAGCTCAAGCACTCCCTATACGCAGTATTTT.

The rearrangement uses TRBV7-2 and TRBJ1-5, with TRBD1 matching over 10 bases. Germline assignment: CDR1 SGHTA and CDR2 FQGNSA. J was trimmed by 2 bases and V by 5 bases; bases with no gene match: 3. The CDR3 is 15 residues long. The CDR3 protein is CASSVGTGGNQPQHF. CDR3 in DNA: TGTGCCAGCAGCGTAGGGACAGGGGGCAATCAGCCCCAGCATTTT. The whole variable domain, remainder taken from reference TRBV7-2 and TRBJ1-5, is GAGVSQSPSNKVTEKGKDVELRCDPISGHTALYWYRQSLGQGLEFLIYFQGNSAPDKSGLPSDRFSAERTGGSVSTLTIQRTQQEDSAVYLCASSVGTGGNQPQHFGDGTRLSIL.

The V call is TRBV5-4, the J call TRBJ2-7, with D possibly being TRBD1 (5 bases). The CDR3 consists of 13 residues. V was cut by 2 bases and J by 2 bases, with 8 bases left in between. Germline CDR1 is SGHNT and CDR2 is YYREEE (reference sequence). The CDR3 is CASSFQGTYEQYF. In nucleotides, the CDR3 is TGTGCCAGCAGCTTCCAGGGAACCTACGAGCAGTACTTC.

The rearrangement uses TRBV28 and TRBJ2-7, with 10 bases fitting TRBD1. This CDR3 is built from 12 residues. The V gene end was trimmed by 4 bases and the J gene end by 9 bases; junction bases not matched to a gene: 3. Germline V CDR1 and CDR2: MDHEN, SYDVKM. In nucleotides, the CDR3 is TGTGCCAGCAGTTGGGACAGGGGAGTGCAGTACTTC. This codes for CASSWDRGVQYF.